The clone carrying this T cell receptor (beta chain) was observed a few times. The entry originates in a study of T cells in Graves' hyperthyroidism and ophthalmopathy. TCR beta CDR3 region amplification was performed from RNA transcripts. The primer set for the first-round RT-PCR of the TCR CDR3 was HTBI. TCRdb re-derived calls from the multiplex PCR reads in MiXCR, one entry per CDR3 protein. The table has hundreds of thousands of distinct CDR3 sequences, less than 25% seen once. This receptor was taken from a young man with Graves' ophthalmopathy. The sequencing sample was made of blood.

The CDR3 sequence is CASSLVAGWTGELFF. CDR3 nucleotide sequence: TGTGCCAGCAGCTTAGTGGCAGGGTGGACCGGGGAGCTGTTTTTT. The chain is built from TRBV11-2 and TRBJ2-2; the D gene is possibly TRBD1 (5 bases). CDR3 length equals 15 residues. From germline, CDR1 is SGHAT and CDR2 FQNNGV. V shed 1 base and J shed 5 bases, with 11 bases lying between them.